Described below is a single TCR beta chain sequence and its context. From the RT-PCR reads, TCRdb called clonotypes with MiXCR, one entry per CDR3 protein. The table includes about 960,000 distinct CDR3 sequences, under 20% detected once. V was trimmed by 1 base and J by 3 bases, leaving 13 bases between them. This CDR3 spans 15 amino acids. Germline CDR1 and CDR2: SGHVS and FQNEAQ. This sample is drawn from a study of patients and donors after allogeneic stem cell transplantation. The sequencing sample was made of blood, either unsorted or a sorted T cell fraction (not recorded which). The chain carries TRBV7-8 and TRBJ2-7; possibly TRBD2 for D (5 bases). This sequence originates from a human donor who was either an allogeneic HSCT recipient or a stem cell or donor lymphocyte infusion donor (not recorded which). It is not recorded whose cells these are; they may come from a transplant donor. The CDR3 loop is CASSLGPGLGYEQYF. The CDR3, as DNA: TGTGCCAGCAGCTTAGGGCCAGGACTGGGCTACGAGCAGTACTTC.